The clone carrying this T cell receptor beta chain has a single count. Whoever was chosen for sequencing had shown CD8+CD57+ cell expansion by flow cytometry. Every patient had severe acquired aplastic anemia. The data originate from a study of CD8+CD57+ T cells in acquired aplastic anemia. About the study: The mean DNA yield obtained from sorted CD4+ and CD8+ cells came to 3 to 3.5 ug.

Germline assignment: CDR1 SGHTA and CDR2 FQGNSA. The CDR3 extends over 15 amino acids. The V end lost 1 base, the J end lost 7 bases, and 13 bases lay between the germline ends. TCR beta VDJ and CDR3 were profiled, and genomic DNA was the template. TCRdb independently ran MiXCR on the reads; one entry per CDR3 protein. The sample carries 200,000 or so distinct CDR3 sequences, roughly 60% recorded once. What was sequenced was sorted CD4+, CD8+, or CD8+CD57+ T cells (not recorded which) from PBMCs. The chain uses TRBV7-2 and TRBJ1-4; the D gene is possibly TRBD1 (5 bases). The source of this sequence is a human donor with aplastic anemia. In DNA, the CDR3 is TGTGCCAGCAGCTTAGGTCAGGGAAGGAGTGAAAAACTGTTTTTT. The encoded protein is CASSLGQGRSEKLFF.